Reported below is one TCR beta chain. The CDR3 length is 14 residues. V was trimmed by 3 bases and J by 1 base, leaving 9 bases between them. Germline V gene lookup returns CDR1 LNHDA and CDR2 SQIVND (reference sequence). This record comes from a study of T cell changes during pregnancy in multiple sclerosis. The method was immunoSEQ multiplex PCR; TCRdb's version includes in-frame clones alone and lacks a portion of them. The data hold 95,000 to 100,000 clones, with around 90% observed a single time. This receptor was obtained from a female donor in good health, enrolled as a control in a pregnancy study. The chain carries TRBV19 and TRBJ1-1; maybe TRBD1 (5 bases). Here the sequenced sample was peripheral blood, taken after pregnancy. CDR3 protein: CASSIQGGNTEAFF. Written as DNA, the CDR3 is TGTGCCAGTAGTATCCAGGGCGGGAACACTGAAGCTTTCTTT.